This T cell receptor (beta chain) was sequenced during a study of tumor-infiltrating lymphocytes in primary liver carcinoma. About the study: Patients had primary liver carcinoma treated by surgical resection. Points from the study as a whole: Samples were bulk unsorted, so CD4+ and CD8+ repertoires were not compared.

With V trimmed by 5 bases and J by 4 bases, 7 bases remained unmatched. Germline-derived CDR1 and CDR2 are SGHRS and YFSETQ. The CDR3 runs 14 residues. TCR beta cDNA was prepared out of about 510 ng total RNA by means of a constant-region primer. Three nested multiplex PCR rounds of slightly modified ARM-PCR generated TCR beta libraries. Both of the initial two PCR rounds ran for approximately 11 cycles and employed TRBV1-TRBV30 forward primers alongside a C-beta reverse primer. TCRdb called the multiplex PCR reads again in MiXCR, with one record for every CDR3 protein. The sample shows 200,000 or so distinct CDR3 sequences, roughly 61% of them seen only once. It was unsorted whole blood that yielded blood RNA, and germline DNA was also extracted. A roughly 4-milliliter peripheral blood sample was collected before surgery. This clonotype was counted a few times. What it binds is not known.

The source of this sequence is a woman in her sixties or seventies with primary liver carcinoma and hepatitis B virus infection. This rearrangement joins TRBV5-1 to TRBJ1-1, with 8 bases identical to TRBD1. The source material was peripheral blood. CDR3 region: CASRTGATFTEAFF. In DNA form, the CDR3 reads TGCGCCAGCAGGACAGGGGCGACCTTCACTGAAGCTTTCTTT.